These 30 T cell receptor beta chains were all obtained from the same sample, sequenced in a study of identical twins. TCRdb itself ran the 5' RACE reads through MiXCR, one entry per CDR3 protein. Of 500,000 to 550,000 distinct CDR3 sequences listed, roughly a fifth were seen once; the top ten hold around 0.9%. These records were also assigned to another study, of T cells expressing NK-cell markers.

Sample: CD4+ T cells sorted from blood. The receptors were gathered from a woman aged 18-29 years in good health.

This clonotype was found a few times. An end of the junction does not agree with germline; a read error may underlie this. The genes are TRBV5-6 and TRBJ1-6, with TRBD1 identical over 8 bases. From germline, CDR1 is SGHDT and CDR2 YYEEEE. The CDR3 totals 11 residues. CDR3 protein: CASSFRGLNAF. Here the CDR3 DNA reads TGTGCCAGCAGCTTCAGGGGGCTCAACGCCTTT.

The chain combines TRBV20-1 with TRBJ2-1, with 8 bases identical to TRBD2. The CDR3 consists of 13 residues. Trimming cost V 6 bases and J 4 bases; bases outside gene matches: 5. The germline V gene has CDR1 DFQATT and CDR2 SNEGSKA (reference sequence). The CDR3 region is CSATLAEYNEQFF. The DNA for the CDR3 is TGCAGTGCCACACTAGCGGAATACAATGAGCAGTTCTTC.

V is TRBV12-3 or TRBV12-4 and J is TRBJ1-1, with D perhaps TRBD1 (6 bases). V lost 4 bases to trimming and J lost 4 bases, with 16 bases between them. The CDR3 runs 15 residues. CDR3 loop: CASSYYRVRSTEAFF. CDR3 in DNA: TGTGCCAGCAGTTATTACAGGGTTAGAAGCACTGAAGCTTTCTTT.

This clonotype has just a few counts. The chain recombines TRBV20-1 with TRBJ2-1; D possibly matches TRBD1 or TRBD2 (6 bases each). The CDR3 totals 15 residues. V was trimmed by 3 bases and J by 0 bases, leaving 12 bases between them. Germline V CDR1 and CDR2: DFQATT, SNEGSKA (reference sequence). The CDR3 DNA reads as TGCAGTGCTAGTTTCTGGGGGGCCTCCTACAATGAGCAGTTCTTC. This codes for CSASFWGASYNEQFF.

This clonotype has ten or more counts. The V gene is TRBV20-1, the J gene TRBJ2-1; 11 bases match TRBD2. Germline CDR1 is DFQATT and CDR2 is SNEGSKA (reference sequence). CDR3 length: 16 residues. Unmatched junction bases numbered 12, after V lost 6 bases and J lost 5 bases. The CDR3 DNA is TGCAGTGCGGAGAATTTAGCGGGAGGGCACGACAATGAGCAGTTCTTC. It codes for CSAENLAGGHDNEQFF.

The DNA for the CDR3 is TGCAGCGTTCACGCAATGGGGGCGATCGATGGCTACACCTTC. It translates to CSVHAMGAIDGYTF. The V and J genes are TRBV29-1 and TRBJ1-2, with D perhaps TRBD1 (6 bases). Germline V gene sequence: CDR1 SQVTM, CDR2 ANQGSEA. Between the trimmed V and J ends, which lost 5 bases and 6 bases, there was a span of 19 bases. This CDR3 has 14 amino acids.

This clonotype was counted between two and nine times. This chain connects TRBV9 to TRBJ2-1; TRBD2 matches at 8 bases. The trim removed 3 bases at V and 9 bases at J, leaving 11 bases unmatched. This CDR3 is 15 amino acids long. Germline V gene lookup returns CDR1 SGDLS and CDR2 YYNGEE. The CDR3 DNA reads as TGTGCCAGCAGCGCCGGACTAGCCGGAGCCGCTGAGCAGTTCTTC. This sequence encodes CASSAGLAGAAEQFF.

The table lists this clonotype with a few counts. The CDR3 loop is CASSPAAGRDRQFF. The CDR3 region has the DNA TGTGCCAGCAGCCCGGCCGCCGGTCGAGATCGGCAGTTCTTC. The V call is TRBV3-1, the J call TRBJ2-1; D is unclear. CDR1 and CDR2 from the germline V gene are LGHDT and YNNKEL (reference sequence). The CDR3 length is 14 residues. V was clipped by 4 bases and J by 12 bases, with 19 bases between them.

The gene calls are TRBV6-1 and TRBJ2-5; a weak D match, TRBD2 (5 bases). There are 13 residues in the CDR3. Germline CDR1 is MNHNS and CDR2 is SASEGT. The germline V and J ends were trimmed by 6 bases and 5 bases, with 13 bases remaining between them. The CDR3 spells CASRKRRGETQYF. For the CDR3, the DNA is TGTGCCAGCAGAAAGAGGAGAGGGGAGACCCAGTACTTC.

This clonotype was detected only a few times. For the CDR3, the DNA is TGCAGTGCTAGAGTCACGGTCCATGAGCAGTTCTTC. It specifies CSARVTVHEQFF. This chain uses TRBV20-1 with TRBJ2-1, with D unclear. Trimming pared 1 base from V and 8 bases from J, leaving 9 bases between. CDR1 is DFQATT and CDR2 is SNEGSKA in the germline V gene (reference sequence). This CDR3 spans 12 amino acids.

The chain links TRBV20-1 to TRBJ2-3, with TRBD1 matching 12 bases. Germline CDR1 and CDR2: DFQATT and SNEGSKA (reference sequence). This CDR3 region has 16 residues. V shed 5 bases, J shed 6 bases, and the junction held 12 bases outside the gene matches. This chain's CDR3 is CSAVDYRDRGLDTQYF. The CDR3 DNA reads TGCAGTGCTGTCGATTACCGGGACAGGGGGCTCGATACGCAGTATTTT.

The chain recombines TRBV20-1 with TRBJ2-5; maybe TRBD1 (5 bases). CDR3 size: 15 residues. From germline, CDR1 is DFQATT and CDR2 SNEGSKA (reference sequence). The ends were cut back, 0 bases at V and 2 bases at J, with 13 bases in the middle. The CDR3 here is CSARDLFQGQETQYF. CDR3 coding DNA: TGCAGTGCTAGAGATTTGTTCCAGGGTCAAGAGACCCAGTACTTC.

The table lists this clonotype with a few counts. The chain has TRBV20-1 and TRBJ2-5; D is undetermined. V lost 3 bases and J lost 5, with 7 bases in between. The CDR3 has 11 residues. Germline assignment: CDR1 DFQATT and CDR2 SNEGSKA (reference sequence). CDR3: CSASPSETQYF. The CDR3 DNA reads TGCAGTGCTAGTCCGTCGGAGACCCAGTACTTC.

This chain joins TRBV18 and TRBJ1-2; the D is unclear. CDR1 and CDR2 (germline): KGHSH, LQKENI. V was clipped by 4 bases and J by 3 bases, with 9 bases between them. The CDR3 contains 13 residues. CDR3 sequence: CASSQTEYYGYTF. In DNA, the CDR3 is TGTGCCAGCTCACAAACGGAATACTATGGCTACACCTTC.

This clonotype showed up just a few times. The chain employs TRBV20-1 and TRBJ1-1; TRBD1 matches 8 bases. The CDR3 sequence is 11 residues long. With V trimmed by 3 bases and J by 10 bases, 4 bases remained unmatched. Germline loops: CDR1 DFQATT, CDR2 SNEGSKA (reference sequence). CDR3 protein: CSARGTGRAFF. CDR3 nucleotide sequence: TGCAGTGCTAGGGGGACAGGCCGAGCTTTCTTT.

CDR3 amino acids: CAISDSSGGNEQFF. The CDR3 DNA is TGTGCCATCAGTGATTCTTCGGGGGGGAATGAGCAGTTCTTC. The chain has TRBV10-3 and TRBJ2-1; the match to TRBD2 covers 8 bases. The CDR3 has 14 amino acids. The J segment lost 7 bases and the V segment lost 3 bases, leaving 5 bases of the junction unmatched. CDR1 and CDR2 from the germline V gene are ENHRY and SYGVKD.

The chain uses TRBV7-8 and TRBJ2-7; D might be TRBD1 (5 bases). Trimming removed 7 bases at V and 4 bases at J, with 14 bases between. Germline V gene sequence: CDR1 SGHVS, CDR2 FQNEAQ. This CDR3 comprises 13 residues. The CDR3 spells CASTRQLEYEQYF. The CDR3 DNA reads as TGTGCCAGCACGCGACAGTTAGAGTACGAGCAGTACTTC.

The genes are TRBV9 and TRBJ2-2; D remains unclear. CDR1 is SGDLS, CDR2 YYNGEE, per germline. V dropped 5 bases and J dropped 6 bases, with 20 bases sitting between them. The CDR3 has 16 amino acids. The CDR3 region is CASSPLGGTSPGELFF. The CDR3 coding sequence is TGTGCCAGCAGTCCCCTTGGCGGTACTTCGCCCGGGGAGCTGTTTTTT.

This clonotype was found many times. V is TRBV7-2 and J is TRBJ2-3; 7 nucleotides agree with TRBD2. The germline gives CDR1 SGHTA, CDR2 FQGNSA. This CDR3 is 15 amino acids long. Germline trimming cut 2 bases from V and 3 bases from J; bases unmatched to any gene: 5. CDR3 sequence reads: CASSLRAGRTDTQYF. The CDR3 nucleotides read TGTGCCAGCAGCTTACGGGCCGGGAGGACAGATACGCAGTATTTT.

The rearrangement links TRBV20-1 to TRBJ1-2; D not resolved. Between the trimmed V and J ends, which lost 3 bases and 6 bases, there was a span of 5 bases. The germline CDR1 and CDR2 sequences are DFQATT and SNEGSKA (reference sequence). The CDR3 is 10 residues long. CDR3 in amino acids: CSASGDGYTF. As DNA, the CDR3 is TGCAGTGCTAGCGGAGATGGCTACACCTTC.

The chain joins TRBV10-3 to TRBJ1-5; perhaps TRBD1 as D (5 bases). Trimming removed 0 bases at V and 5 bases at J, with 8 bases between. Germline CDR1 reads ENHRY; CDR2 reads SYGVKD. There are 14 residues in the CDR3. CDR3 loop: CAISESGGDQPQHF. DNA of the CDR3: TGTGCCATCAGTGAGTCGGGAGGGGATCAGCCCCAGCATTTT.

The chain links TRBV10-3 to TRBJ1-3; D is ambiguous. V was pared by 0 bases and J by 4 bases, with 4 bases between. The CDR3 totals 13 residues. Germline values: CDR1 ENHRY, CDR2 SYGVKD. The chain's CDR3 is CAISESLGNTIYF. CDR3 in DNA: TGTGCCATCAGTGAGTCGCTGGGAAACACCATATATTTT.

At least ten counts were recorded for this clonotype. The CDR3 DNA reads as TGCAGCGTTGAGGGGGGAGGCTACGAGCAGTACTTC. Amino acids: CSVEGGGYEQYF. V gene TRBV29-1 combines with J gene TRBJ2-7, with D possibly being TRBD2 (6 bases). The CDR3 has 12 residues. The ends were cut back, 3 bases at V and 3 bases at J, with 9 bases in the middle. Germline loops: CDR1 SQVTM, CDR2 ANQGSEA.

J is TRBJ2-5 and V is TRBV6-1, with 14 bases that match TRBD2. The CDR3 loop spans 19 amino acids. The junction had 15 bases not matched to a gene; V was cut back by 5 bases and J by 4 bases. CDR1 MNHNS and CDR2 SASEGT come from the germline V gene. The CDR3 nucleotides read TGTGCCAGCAGTCCACTTGAAGGACTAGCGGGAGGTCATACAGAGACCCAGTACTTC. It codes for CASSPLEGLAGGHTETQYF.

This clonotype was observed a few times. The gene calls are TRBV7-3 and TRBJ1-6; D is uncertain. V was cut by 1 base and J by 7 bases, with 8 bases left in between. This CDR3 is built from 14 residues. Germline CDR1 and CDR2: SGHTA and FQGTGA. As DNA, the CDR3 is TGTGCCAGCAGCTTAAACCCGGGAAATTCACCCCTCCACTTT. Its translation: CASSLNPGNSPLHF.

This clonotype was detected a few times. This chain joins TRBV20-1 and TRBJ2-6; weak D call: TRBD1 (6 bases). V was clipped by 6 bases and J by 3 bases, with 9 bases between them. The CDR3 loop spans 13 amino acids. Germline V gene data show CDR1 as DFQATT and CDR2 as SNEGSKA (reference sequence). DNA of the CDR3: TGCAGTGCGTACAGGGTTGGGGCCAACGTCCTGACTTTC. It encodes CSAYRVGANVLTF.

V usage is TRBV10-2 and J usage is TRBJ2-5; 9 bases are shared with TRBD2. The V gene's germline CDR1 is WSHSY and CDR2 SAAADI. V lost 7 bases, J lost 5 bases, and 11 bases stayed unmatched. The CDR3 extends over 15 amino acids. The DNA of the CDR3 is TGCGCCAGCAATAACTTAGCGGGGGAGGGGGAGACCCAGTACTTC. Its translation: CASNNLAGEGETQYF.

The CDR3 here is CASCLYNEQFF. For the CDR3, the DNA is TGTGCCAGCTGCTTATACAATGAGCAGTTCTTC. The chain is built from TRBV12-3 or TRBV12-4 and TRBJ2-1; D is undetermined. V lost 8 bases to trimming and J lost 4 bases, with 6 bases between them. CDR3 length: 11 residues.

The J gene is TRBJ2-7, the V gene TRBV5-1; D is possibly TRBD2 (5 bases). The CDR3 has 15 amino acids. Germline loops: CDR1 SGHRS, CDR2 YFSETQ. The V gene lost 0 bases and the J gene lost 3 bases, with 13 bases spanning the gap. This CDR3 is CASSLGNLAYYEQYF. The CDR3 nucleotides read TGCGCCAGCAGCTTGGGTAACCTAGCATACTACGAGCAGTACTTC.

In this sample, this clonotype turned up a few times. The rearrangement links TRBV29-1 to TRBJ2-1; 9 bases match TRBD1. This CDR3 region has 14 residues. The junction had 9 bases not matched to a gene; V was cut back by 6 bases and J by 6 bases. Germline V gene sequence: CDR1 SQVTM, CDR2 ANQGSEA. Here the CDR3 DNA reads TGCAGCGTCCGTTCCGGGACAGGGTCCAATGAGCAGTTCTTC. Protein sequence: CSVRSGTGSNEQFF.